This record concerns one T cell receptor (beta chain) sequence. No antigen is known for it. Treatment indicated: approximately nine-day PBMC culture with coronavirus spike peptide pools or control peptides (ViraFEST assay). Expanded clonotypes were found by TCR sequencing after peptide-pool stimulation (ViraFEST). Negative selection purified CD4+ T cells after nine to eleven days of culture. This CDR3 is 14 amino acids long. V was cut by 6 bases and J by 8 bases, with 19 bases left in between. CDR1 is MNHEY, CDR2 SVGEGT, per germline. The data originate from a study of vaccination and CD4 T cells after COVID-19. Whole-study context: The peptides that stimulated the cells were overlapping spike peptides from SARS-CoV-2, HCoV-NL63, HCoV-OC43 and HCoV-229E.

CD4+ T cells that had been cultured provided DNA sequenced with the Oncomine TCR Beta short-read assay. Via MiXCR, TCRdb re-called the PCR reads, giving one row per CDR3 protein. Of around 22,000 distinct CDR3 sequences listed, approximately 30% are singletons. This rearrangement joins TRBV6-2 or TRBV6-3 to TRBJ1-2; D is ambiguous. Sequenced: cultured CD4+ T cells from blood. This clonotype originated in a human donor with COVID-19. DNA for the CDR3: TGTGCCAGCAGGAGTACGGGATCCACCGACGGCTACACCTTC. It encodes CASRSTGSTDGYTF.